The 16 T cell receptor beta chains reported below all come from one sample, sequenced in a study of OX40 agonist ivuxolimab in advanced cancers. Sequencing used immunoSEQ multiplex PCR; TCRdb keeps in-frame clones, though not all of them. The table has some 70,000 clones, about 88% seen once; the top ten hold around 0.96%. This specimen consisted of CD4+ or CD8+ T cells sorted from blood, obtained in a trial of the OX40 agonist ivuxolimab. These receptors came from an adult with an advanced solid tumor such as melanoma, head and neck, liver or kidney cancer.

This sequence joins TRBV5-1 and TRBJ2-7; 10 bases are a match to TRBD1. Per germline, CDR1 SGHRS and CDR2 YFSETQ. Unmatched junction bases numbered 5, after V lost 3 bases and J lost 5 bases. This CDR3 contains 14 residues. The CDR3 spells CASSSGTGEDEQYF. The CDR3 region has the DNA TGCGCCAGCAGCTCCGGGACAGGGGAGGACGAGCAGTACTTC.

This chain connects TRBV7-2 to TRBJ2-7; the match to TRBD2 covers 14 bases. The J call is in doubt because the DNA end fits TRBJ2-1 better. Looked up from germline, CDR1 is SGHTA and CDR2 is FQGNSA. The CDR3 sequence is 15 residues long. The CDR3 coding sequence is TGTGCCAGCAGCTTACGGACTAGCGGGAGGAATGAGCAGTTCTTC. This translates into CASSLRTSGRNEQFF.

This chain links TRBV11-2 with TRBJ2-5, with 7 bases that match TRBD2. Losses at the gene ends were 1 base for V and 1 base for J; bases not matched to a gene: 3. The CDR3 is 15 amino acids. Germline V gives CDR1 SGHAT, CDR2 FQNNGV. DNA of the CDR3: TGTGCCAGCAGCTTAGCGGGGAGGGCCCAAGAGACCCAGTACTTC. Protein: CASSLAGRAQETQYF.

The chain is built from TRBV7-4 and TRBJ2-7; D could derive from TRBD1 or TRBD2 (5 bases each). Per the germline V gene, CDR1 is SGHVT and CDR2 is SQSDAQ. The V end was cut by 3 bases, the J end by 4 bases, with 13 bases between. The CDR3 is 14 residues long. The CDR3 DNA sequence: TGTGCCAGCAGCTTGGTACCCGAGGGGTACGAGCAGTACTTC. It specifies CASSLVPEGYEQYF.

The chain employs TRBV6-1 and TRBJ1-5, with no clear D. The germline V gene has CDR1 MNHNS and CDR2 SASEGT. The CDR3 consists of 15 residues. V gave up 7 bases and J gave up 4 bases, with 17 bases separating them. CDR3 DNA: TGTGCCAGCACTCCCGTAAACTTGGGGAATCAGCCCCAGCATTTT. Translated: CASTPVNLGNQPQHF.

This clone appeared a single time. The chain has TRBV28 and TRBJ1-4, with a possible D match to TRBD1 (6 bases). CDR1 is MDHEN, CDR2 SYDVKM, per germline. This CDR3 has 11 residues. V dropped 11 bases and J dropped 8 bases, with 12 bases sitting between them. The CDR3: CASEGGEKLFF. DNA of the CDR3: TGTGCCTCCGAGGGGGGGGAAAAACTGTTTTTT.

This chain's CDR3 is CASSYTGGEQYF. The DNA of the CDR3 is TGTGCCAGCAGTTACACAGGGGGCGAGCAGTACTTC. J is TRBJ2-7 and V is TRBV6-5; 8 bases are a match to TRBD1. Germline V lookup: CDR1 MNHEY, CDR2 SVGAGI. The CDR3 has 12 residues. V lost 2 bases and J lost 6; bases outside the gene matches: 0.

The chain links TRBV7-3 to TRBJ2-3; 15 bases align to TRBD2. CDR3 length: 14 amino acids. V lost 5 bases and J lost 14; bases outside the gene matches: 8. Per the germline V gene, CDR1 is SGHTA and CDR2 is FQGTGA. The CDR3 bases are TGTGCCAGCAGCCCCCGGACTAGCGGGGGGGAACGGTATTTT. Residues: CASSPRTSGGERYF. Combining the CDR3 with reference TRBV7-3 and TRBJ2-3 gives the whole variable domain GAGVSQTPSNKVTEKGKYVELRCDPISGHTALYWYRQSLGQGPEFLIYFQGTGAADDSGLPNDRFFAVRPEGSVSTLKIQRTERGDSAVYLCASSPRTSGGERYFGPGTRLTVL.

The CDR3 here is CASRLLGADTQYF. CDR3 bases: TGTGCCAGCAGGTTACTGGGAGCAGATACGCAGTATTTT. The chain recombines TRBV5-6 with TRBJ2-3, with D perhaps TRBD2 (5 bases). Trimming removed 5 bases from V and 4 bases from J, with 11 bases in between. The CDR3 runs 13 residues. Germline CDR1 and CDR2: SGHDT and YYEEEE.

The V call is TRBV7-9, the J call TRBJ2-5, with 10 bases fitting TRBD2. The CDR3 extends over 18 amino acids. Trimming at V came to 5 bases and at J to 3 bases, leaving 15 bases not matched to a gene. Per the germline V gene, CDR1 is SEHNR and CDR2 is FQNEAQ (reference sequence). The CDR3 DNA follows: TGTGCCAGCAGCCTATGGGGCTCACCAGCGGGAGGGGAAGAGACCCAGTACTTC. It translates to CASSLWGSPAGGEETQYF.

The rearrangement uses TRBV6-5 and TRBJ2-7; 15 bases are a match to TRBD2. V gave up 4 bases and J gave up 4 bases; unmatched junction bases: 2. The germline CDR1 and CDR2 sequences are MNHEY and SVGAGI. The CDR3 is 15 amino acids. CDR3 amino acids: CASSSGLAGGYEQYF. Here the CDR3 DNA reads TGTGCCAGCAGTTCCGGACTAGCGGGAGGGTACGAGCAGTACTTC.

V gene TRBV19 combines with J gene TRBJ2-1; D is possibly TRBD2 (5 bases). Trimming pared 5 bases from V and 3 bases from J, leaving 11 bases between. Germline CDR1 is LNHDA and CDR2 is SQIVND (reference sequence). There are 14 residues in the CDR3. The CDR3 sequence is CASSSGMVYNEQFF. CDR3 sequence (DNA): TGTGCCAGTAGTTCGGGAATGGTCTACAATGAGCAGTTCTTC.

The chain couples TRBV2 to TRBJ2-3; D is perhaps TRBD2 (5 bases). Germline V gene lookup returns CDR1 SNHLY and CDR2 FYNNEI. The V and J ends lost 6 bases and 0 bases respectively, with 13 bases between them. The CDR3 extends over 15 amino acids. CDR3 bases: TGTGCCAGCAGCAAGGACTCAACTAGCACAGATACGCAGTATTTT. Translated: CASSKDSTSTDTQYF.

This chain links TRBV28 with TRBJ1-3; D might be TRBD1 (5 bases). Trimming pared 1 base from V and 0 bases from J, leaving 7 bases between. Per the germline V gene, CDR1 is MDHEN and CDR2 is SYDVKM. The CDR3 is 15 residues long. The CDR3 protein is CASSLSTVSGNTIYF. The CDR3 DNA follows: TGTGCCAGCAGTTTATCGACAGTCTCTGGAAACACCATATATTTT.

The chain is built from TRBV15 and TRBJ2-3; the match to TRBD2 covers 10 bases. CDR3 length: 18 residues. CDR1 is LNHNV, CDR2 YYDKDF, per germline (reference sequence). The V segment lost 0 bases and the J segment 3 bases; nucleotides outside the gene matches: 9. The CDR3 loop reads CATSRDPSGRAGTDTQYF. The CDR3, as DNA: TGTGCCACCAGCAGAGATCCGAGCGGGAGGGCCGGGACAGATACGCAGTATTTT.

This clone has a single count. The J gene is TRBJ1-2, the V gene TRBV30; D not certain. Trimming took off 1 base at V and 3 bases at J, with 6 bases between the two ends. CDR3 length: 12 residues. Per the germline V gene, CDR1 is GTSNPN and CDR2 is SVGIG (reference sequence). The CDR3 loop is CAWSGADYGYTF. The CDR3 nucleotides read TGTGCCTGGAGTGGGGCCGACTATGGCTACACCTTC.